This entry describes one TCR beta chain. Its antigen is not identified. This record comes from a study of cytomegalovirus exposure and HLA in healthy donors. 13 Jbeta primers and 60 Vbeta primers were used for the PCR. Using immunoSEQ multiplex PCR, the repertoire was profiled, and TCRdb retains in-frame clones only, with some absent. The sample lists around 150,000 clones, 65% to 90% occurring once. Per germline, CDR1 MNHNS and CDR2 SASEGT. Trimming left V 7 bases short and J 2 bases short, with 12 bases between. CDR3 length equals 15 residues. Study results and limitations: Across donors, sequencing depth was assumed by presence/absence analyses to be roughly uniform. Indistinguishability led to the exclusion of some V segments, TRBV6-2 and TRBV6-3 included. Based on reports, TCR beta sequences accurately predicted HLA-A and HLA-B alleles for most subjects.

The chain combines TRBV6-1 with TRBJ1-6; possibly TRBD1 for D (6 bases). The clonotype originates from a man in his fifties in good health and CMV-seropositive. The sequenced sample was PBMCs. The CDR3 loop is CASTPGQTYNSPLHF. For the CDR3, the DNA is TGTGCCAGCACCCCAGGACAGACCTATAATTCACCCCTCCACTTT.